Below are 2 T cell receptor beta chains sequenced from a single sample in a study of memory CD4+ T cells and cytomegalovirus serostatus. The sort gate was single viable CD3+CD4+CD8-CD45RO+ cells for memory CD4+ T cells. Profiling relied on immunoSEQ multiplex PCR, and the TCRdb table lists in-frame clones only, not all of them. The profile shows under 65,000 clones, around 80% of them singletons. The sequenced sample was memory CD4+ T cells from blood. The source of these receptors is an adult in good health and CMV-seronegative.

Concerning this clone itself: The same CDR3 arises from other DNA sequences in this sample as well. The CDR3 loop is CASSPLGDEQYF. Written as DNA, the CDR3 is TGTGCCAGCTCACCACTTGGGGACGAGCAGTACTTC. The chain recombines TRBV18 with TRBJ2-7, with D hard to call. CDR3 size: 12 residues. Germline CDR1 is KGHSH and CDR2 is LQKENI. Trimming took 1 base from V and 5 from J, leaving 6 bases between them.

V and J are TRBV5-1 and TRBJ2-5; D call uncertain. CDR1 and CDR2 from the germline V gene are SGHRS and YFSETQ. The CDR3 contains 14 residues. The V end was cut by 3 bases, the J end by 7 bases, with 16 bases between. This CDR3 is CASSSVAILRTQYF. The CDR3 DNA reads TGCGCCAGCAGCTCGGTGGCCATTTTAAGGACCCAGTACTTC.